The clone carrying this T cell receptor (beta chain) was seen a few times. The CDR3 sequence is 14 residues long. Germline values: CDR1 LNHDA, CDR2 SQIVND (reference sequence). The ends lost 3 bases at V and 2 bases at J; junction bases unmatched: 1. This sample is drawn from a study of T-cell reconstitution after alpha-beta-depleted transplantation in children. TCRbeta library construction was performed incorporating unique molecular identifiers. TCRdb passed the PCR reads through MiXCR, listing each CDR3 protein once. The sample consists of some 120,000 distinct CDR3 sequences, about a tenth of them appearing once.

This chain uses TRBV19 with TRBJ2-7; 10 bases align to TRBD1. The specimen comprised PBMCs, mostly from graft donor cells, sampled 180 days after TCRalphabeta/CD19-depleted stem cell transplant. This clonotype originated in a girl under three years old who had a stem cell transplant for combined immunodeficiency, so the T cells may come from the graft donor. CDR3 region: CASSMGTGAYEQYF. The CDR3 nucleotides are TGTGCCAGTAGTATGGGGACAGGGGCCTACGAGCAGTACTTC.